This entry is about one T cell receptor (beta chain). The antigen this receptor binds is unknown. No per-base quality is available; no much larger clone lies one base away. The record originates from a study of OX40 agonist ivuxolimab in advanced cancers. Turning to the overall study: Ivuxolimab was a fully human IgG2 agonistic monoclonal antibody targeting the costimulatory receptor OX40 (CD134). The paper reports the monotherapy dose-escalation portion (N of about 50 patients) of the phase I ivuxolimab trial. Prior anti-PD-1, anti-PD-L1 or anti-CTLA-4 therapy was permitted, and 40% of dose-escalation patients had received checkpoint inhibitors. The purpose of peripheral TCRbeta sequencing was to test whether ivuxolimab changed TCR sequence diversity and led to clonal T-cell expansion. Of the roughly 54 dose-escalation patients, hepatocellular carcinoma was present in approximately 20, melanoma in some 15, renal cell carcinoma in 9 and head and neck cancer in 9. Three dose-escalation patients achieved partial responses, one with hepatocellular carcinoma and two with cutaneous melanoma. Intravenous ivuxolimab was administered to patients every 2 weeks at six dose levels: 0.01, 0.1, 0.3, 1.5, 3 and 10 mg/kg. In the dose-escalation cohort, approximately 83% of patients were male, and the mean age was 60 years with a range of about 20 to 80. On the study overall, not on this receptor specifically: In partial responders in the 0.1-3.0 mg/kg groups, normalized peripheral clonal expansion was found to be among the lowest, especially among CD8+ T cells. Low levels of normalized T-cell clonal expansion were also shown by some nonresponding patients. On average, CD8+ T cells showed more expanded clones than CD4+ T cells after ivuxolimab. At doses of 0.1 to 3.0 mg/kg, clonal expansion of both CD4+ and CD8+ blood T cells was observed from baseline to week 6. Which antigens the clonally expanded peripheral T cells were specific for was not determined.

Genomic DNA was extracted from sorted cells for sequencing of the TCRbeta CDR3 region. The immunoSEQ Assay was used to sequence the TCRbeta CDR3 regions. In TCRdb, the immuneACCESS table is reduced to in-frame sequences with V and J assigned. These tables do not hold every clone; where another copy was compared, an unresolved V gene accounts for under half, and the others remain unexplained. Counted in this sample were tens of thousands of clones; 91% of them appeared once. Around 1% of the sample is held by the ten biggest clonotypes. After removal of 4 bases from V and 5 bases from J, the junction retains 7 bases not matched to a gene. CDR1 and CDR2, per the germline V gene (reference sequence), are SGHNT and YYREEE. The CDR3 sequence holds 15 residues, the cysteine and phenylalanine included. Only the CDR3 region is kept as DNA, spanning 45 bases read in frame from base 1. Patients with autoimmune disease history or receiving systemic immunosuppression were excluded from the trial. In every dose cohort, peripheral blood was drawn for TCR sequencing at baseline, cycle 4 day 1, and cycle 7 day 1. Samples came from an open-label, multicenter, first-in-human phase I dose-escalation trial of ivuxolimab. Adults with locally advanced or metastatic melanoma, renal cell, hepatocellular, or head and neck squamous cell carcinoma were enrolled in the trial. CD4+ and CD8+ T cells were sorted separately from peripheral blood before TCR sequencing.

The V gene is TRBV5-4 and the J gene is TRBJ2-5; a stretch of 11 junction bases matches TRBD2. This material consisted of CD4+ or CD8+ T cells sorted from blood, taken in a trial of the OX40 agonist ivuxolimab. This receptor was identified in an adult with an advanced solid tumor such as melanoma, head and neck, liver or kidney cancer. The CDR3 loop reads CASSTGLAGVETQYF. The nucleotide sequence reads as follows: TGTGCCAGCAGCACCGGACTAGCGGGTGTGGAGACCCAGTACTTC.